One T cell receptor beta chain is described in this entry. The entry originates in a study of blood T cell repertoires in COVID-19. The data were produced by immunoSEQ multiplex PCR, yet TCRdb's version contains in-frame clones alone and is incomplete. The data contain a few hundred thousand clones, almost 90% of them singletons. The study drew participants aged roughly 18 to 95 years from 24 US areas. Looked up from germline, CDR1 is LGHNA and CDR2 is YNFKEQ. The CDR3 extends over 15 amino acids. V was clipped by 0 bases and J by 1 base; unmatched bases: 1. Sequences were obtained from PBMCs or T cells enriched from blood (not recorded which). The source of this sequence is a woman younger than 35 with acute COVID-19. This chain joins TRBV4-2 and TRBJ2-3; 7 nucleotides agree with TRBD1. Written as DNA, the CDR3 is TGTGCCAGCAGCCAAGACGGGACAGGCACAGATACGCAGTATTTT. Protein: CASSQDGTGTDTQYF.